This is a list of T cell receptor beta chains from one sample in a study of OX40 agonist ivuxolimab in advanced cancers. Only in-frame clones appear in the TCRdb table, and some are missing; sequencing was by immunoSEQ multiplex PCR. Of about 19,000 clones listed, roughly 79% are singletons. The sample in question was CD4+ or CD8+ T cells sorted from blood, obtained in a trial of the OX40 agonist ivuxolimab. The receptors derive from an adult with an advanced solid tumor such as melanoma, head and neck, liver or kidney cancer. The CDR3 runs from the conserved cysteine through the conserved F or W. The D gene is left open where the match is weak. Only part of the rows carry a size: once, few, many, or a class if the clone is expanded.

clone_size	v_call	j_call	d_call	cdr3_nt	cdr3_aa
NA	TRBV5-5	TRBJ1-1	TRBD1	TGTGCCAGCAGCTTAACCGGGACAGGCACTGAAGCTTTCTTT	CASSLTGTGTEAFF
NA	TRBV4-1	TRBJ2-7	TRBD1	TGCGCCAGCAGCCAAGGGCCAGAGCCGGGACAGGGGGCCTACGAGCAGTACTTC	CASSQGPEPGQGAYEQYF
NA	TRBV5-1	TRBJ2-7	TRBD1	TGCGCCAGTAGCCCCATCCCGGGACAGGGGGTCTCCGAGCAGTACTTC	CASSPIPGQGVSEQYF
NA	TRBV6-6	TRBJ2-3	TRBD1	TGTGCCAGCAGTTTCATGGGACAGTACACAGATACGCAGTATTTT	CASSFMGQYTDTQYF
medium-sized	TRBV4-1	TRBJ2-1	NA	TGCGCCAGCAGCCAAGAGGGCGGCGCGTACAATGAGCAGTTCTTC	CASSQEGGAYNEQFF
NA	TRBV4-1	TRBJ2-2	NA	TGCGCCAGCGGACACTCGAACACCGGGGAGCTGTTTTTT	CASGHSNTGELFF
once	TRBV29-1	TRBJ1-2	TRBD1	TGCAGCGTTGAAAGGGTGGGGCCCGGGACAGGCCGGCCGGGGGGCTACACCTTC	CSVERVGPGTGRPGGYTF
NA	TRBV7-6	TRBJ1-1	TRBD1	TGTGCCAGCAGCCGAGGGGCAGGGGGCGCTTGGACTGAAGCTTTCTTT	CASSRGAGGAWTEAFF
few	TRBV28	TRBJ2-3	NA	TGTGCCAGCACACTACAAAATCATCACACAGATACGCAGTATTTT	CASTLQNHHTDTQYF
NA	TRBV4-1	TRBJ2-7	NA	TGCGCCAGCAGCCAAGAAGTTCGGCAGGGATCCTACGAGCAGTACTTC	CASSQEVRQGSYEQYF
NA	TRBV15	TRBJ2-5	TRBD2	TGTGCCACCAGCGGGCGACTAGCGGGGGCAGAGACCCAGTACTTC	CATSGRLAGAETQYF
NA	TRBV4-3	TRBJ1-1	NA	TGCGCCAGCAGCCCCAGTGCCACGGACACTGAAGCTTTCTTT	CASSPSATDTEAFF
NA	TRBV4-3	TRBJ2-7	NA	TGCGCCAGCACCGCCGGATTAGCGACAGGGAGAAGGGTAGCGGATACCTACGAGCAGTACTTC	CASTAGLATGRRVADTYEQYF
NA	TRBV28	TRBJ2-3	TRBD2	TGTGCCAGCAGACAGCCCCCTAGCGGGAGTCGGGGGACAGATACGCAGTATTTT	CASRQPPSGSRGTDTQYF